This TCR beta chain stems from a study of T cells in Graves' hyperthyroidism and ophthalmopathy. Hyperthyroidism, newly diagnosed and lasting under 2 months, affected patients aged 18 to 65. Regions amplified from RNA transcripts were the TCR beta CDR3 regions. Carried out on the TCR CDR3, a first-round RT-PCR used the HTBI primer set. TCRdb fed the multiplex PCR reads into MiXCR, producing one record per CDR3 protein. This table holds roughly 380,000 distinct CDR3 sequences, about 15% found once. This CDR3 is built from 17 residues. Per germline, CDR1 MNHNS and CDR2 SASEGT. J gave up 0 bases and V 6 bases, and 10 bases lay outside the gene matches. This clonotype was found many times. Its antigen is unidentified. Study findings and constraints: Classification by a 13 V-J model distinguished ophthalmopathy from stable hyperthyroidism.

The specimen was blood. The receptor was isolated from a woman aged 55-70 years with Graves' hyperthyroidism. V usage is TRBV6-1 and J usage is TRBJ2-3, with 9 bases identical to TRBD2. The CDR3 coding sequence is TGTGCCAGCAGCCACTTTAGCGGGAGTCCTAGCACAGATACGCAGTATTTT. As protein: CASSHFSGSPSTDTQYF.